This T cell receptor (beta chain) was recovered during a study of T-cell memory formation after mild COVID-19. TCRdb redid the calling of the 5' RACE reads with MiXCR, one entry per CDR3 protein. The table has about 560,000 distinct CDR3 sequences, 17% seen once. Only a few counts were recorded for this clonotype. V was shortened by 1 base and J by 7 bases, with 11 bases between the two germline ends. Germline CDR1 SGHTA, CDR2 FQGTGA. The CDR3 runs to 15 residues. Specimen: PBMCs or a T cell subset sorted from them (not recorded which). V is TRBV7-3 and J is TRBJ1-6; D gene ambiguous. This sequence was found in an adult woman who had mild COVID-19 (a few samples of this study predate the infection). Cell type and time point are not known. This CDR3 reads CASSLMSQANSPLHF. The CDR3 coding sequence is TGTGCCAGCAGCTTAATGTCCCAGGCCAATTCACCCCTCCACTTT. The whole variable domain, filled in from reference TRBV7-3 and TRBJ1-6, reads GAGVSQTPSNKVTEKGKYVELRCDPISGHTALYWYRQSLGQGPEFLIYFQGTGAADDSGLPNDRFFAVRPEGSVSTLKIQRTERGDSAVYLCASSLMSQANSPLHFGNGTRLTVT.